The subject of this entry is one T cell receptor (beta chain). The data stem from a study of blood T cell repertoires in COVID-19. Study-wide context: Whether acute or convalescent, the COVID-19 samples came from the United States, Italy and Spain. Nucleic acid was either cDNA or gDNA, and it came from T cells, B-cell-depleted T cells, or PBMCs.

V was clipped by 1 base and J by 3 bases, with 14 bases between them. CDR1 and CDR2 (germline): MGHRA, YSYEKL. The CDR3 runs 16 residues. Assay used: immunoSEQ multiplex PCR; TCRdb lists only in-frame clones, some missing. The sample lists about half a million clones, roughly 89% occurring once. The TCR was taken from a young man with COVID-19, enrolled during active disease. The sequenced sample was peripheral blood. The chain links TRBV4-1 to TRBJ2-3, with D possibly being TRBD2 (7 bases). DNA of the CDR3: TGCGCCAGCAGCCAAGTTCCGGGGGGCAGAACAGATACGCAGTATTTT. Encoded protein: CASSQVPGGRTDTQYF.